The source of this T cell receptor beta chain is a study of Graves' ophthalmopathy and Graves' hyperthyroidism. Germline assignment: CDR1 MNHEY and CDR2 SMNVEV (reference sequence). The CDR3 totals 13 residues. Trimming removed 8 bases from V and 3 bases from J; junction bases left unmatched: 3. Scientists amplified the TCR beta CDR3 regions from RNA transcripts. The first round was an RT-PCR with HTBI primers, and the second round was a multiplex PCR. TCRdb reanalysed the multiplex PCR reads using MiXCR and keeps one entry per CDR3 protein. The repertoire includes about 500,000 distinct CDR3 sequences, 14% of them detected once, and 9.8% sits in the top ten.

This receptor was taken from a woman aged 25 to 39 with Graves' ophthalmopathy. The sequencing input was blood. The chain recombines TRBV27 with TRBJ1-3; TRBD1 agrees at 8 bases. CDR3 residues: CASSTGDGNTIYF. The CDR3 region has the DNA TGTGCCAGCTCGACAGGGGATGGAAACACCATATATTTT.